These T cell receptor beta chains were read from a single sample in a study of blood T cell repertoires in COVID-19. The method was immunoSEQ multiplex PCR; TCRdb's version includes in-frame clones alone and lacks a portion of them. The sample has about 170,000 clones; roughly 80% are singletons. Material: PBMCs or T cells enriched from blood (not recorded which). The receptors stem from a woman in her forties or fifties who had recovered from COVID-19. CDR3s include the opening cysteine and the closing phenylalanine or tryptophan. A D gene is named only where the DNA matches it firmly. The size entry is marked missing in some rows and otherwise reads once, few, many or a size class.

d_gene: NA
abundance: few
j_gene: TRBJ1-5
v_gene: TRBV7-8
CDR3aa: CASSLAPGQPQHF
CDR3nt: TGTGCCAGCAGCTTAGCGCCGGGTCAGCCCCAGCATTTT

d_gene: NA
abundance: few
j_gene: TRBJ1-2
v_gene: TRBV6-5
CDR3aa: CASHTGDGGYTF
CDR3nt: TGTGCCAGCCATACCGGGGATGGCGGCTACACCTTC

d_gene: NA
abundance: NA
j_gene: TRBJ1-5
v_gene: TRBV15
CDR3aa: CATSRPGNQPQHF
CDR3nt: TGTGCCACCAGCAGACCGGGGAATCAGCCCCAGCATTTT

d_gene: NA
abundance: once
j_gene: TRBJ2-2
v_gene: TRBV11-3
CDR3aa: CASSRGQITGELFF
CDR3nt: TGTGCCAGCAGCAGGGGCCAGATCACCGGGGAGCTGTTTTTT

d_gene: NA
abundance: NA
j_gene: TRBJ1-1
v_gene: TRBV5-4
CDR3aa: CASSLVGPGGTEAFF
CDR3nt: TGTGCCAGCAGCTTGGTCGGACCGGGAGGCACTGAAGCTTTCTTT

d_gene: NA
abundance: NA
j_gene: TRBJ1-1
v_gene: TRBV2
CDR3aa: CASSEARGGGAASKAFF
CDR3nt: TGTGCCAGCAGTGAGGCGCGCGGAGGGGGGGCGGCGAGTAAAGCTTTCTTT

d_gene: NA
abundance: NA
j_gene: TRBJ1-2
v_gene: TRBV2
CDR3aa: CASSDRGQYGYTF
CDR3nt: TGTGCCAGCAGTGACAGGGGACAATATGGCTACACCTTC

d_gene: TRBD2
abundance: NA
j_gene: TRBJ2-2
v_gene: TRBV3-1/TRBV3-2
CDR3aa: CASRAGGDTGELFF
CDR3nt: TGTGCCAGCAGGGCGGGAGGGGACACCGGGGAGCTGTTTTTT

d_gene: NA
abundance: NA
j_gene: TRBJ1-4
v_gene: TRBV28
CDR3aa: CASLQGNEKLFF
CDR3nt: TGTGCCAGCCTTCAGGGGAATGAAAAACTGTTTTTT

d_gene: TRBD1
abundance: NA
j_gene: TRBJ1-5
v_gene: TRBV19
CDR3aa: CASSGQVSPQHF
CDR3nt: TGTGCCAGTAGTGGACAGGTTTCGCCCCAGCATTTT

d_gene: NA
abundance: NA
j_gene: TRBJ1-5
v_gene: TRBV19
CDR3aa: CASNSGGARGNQPQHF
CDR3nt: TGTGCCAGTAATTCGGGGGGGGCCAGGGGCAATCAGCCCCAGCATTTT

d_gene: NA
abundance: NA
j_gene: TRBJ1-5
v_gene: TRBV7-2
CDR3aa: CASSLAPNQPQHF
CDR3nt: TGTGCCAGCAGCTTAGCTCCTAATCAGCCCCAGCATTTT

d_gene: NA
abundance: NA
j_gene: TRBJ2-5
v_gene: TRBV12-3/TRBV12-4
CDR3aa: CASSMTSPETQYF
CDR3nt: TGTGCCAGCAGCATGACTAGTCCGGAGACCCAGTACTTC

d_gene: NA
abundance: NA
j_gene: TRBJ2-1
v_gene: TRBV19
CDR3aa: CASGQRRGSYNEQFF
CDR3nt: TGTGCCAGCGGTCAGCGGAGGGGCTCCTACAATGAGCAGTTCTTC

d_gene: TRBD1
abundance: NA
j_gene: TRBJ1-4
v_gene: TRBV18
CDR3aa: CASSPLDRFHEKLFF
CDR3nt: TGTGCCAGCTCACCACTGGACAGGTTCCATGAAAAACTGTTTTTT

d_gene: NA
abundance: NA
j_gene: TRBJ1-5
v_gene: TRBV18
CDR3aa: CASSPGGGVNQPQHF
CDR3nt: TGTGCCAGCTCACCCGGCGGGGGGGTTAATCAGCCCCAGCATTTT

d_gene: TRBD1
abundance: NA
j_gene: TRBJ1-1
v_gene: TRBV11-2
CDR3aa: CASSASTGTNTEAFF
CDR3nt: TGTGCCAGCAGCGCTTCGACAGGGACGAACACTGAAGCTTTCTTT

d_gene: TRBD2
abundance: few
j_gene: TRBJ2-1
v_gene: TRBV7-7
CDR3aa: CASSAGGPVEQFF
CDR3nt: TGTGCCAGCTCTGCGGGAGGGCCGGTTGAGCAGTTCTTC

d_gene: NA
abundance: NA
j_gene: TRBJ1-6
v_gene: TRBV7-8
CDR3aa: CASSSRTGGGSPLHF
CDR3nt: TGTGCCAGCAGCTCGCGAACTGGGGGCGGTTCACCCCTCCACTTT

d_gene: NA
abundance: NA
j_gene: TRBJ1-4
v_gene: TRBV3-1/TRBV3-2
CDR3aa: CASSQARAGGRGEKLFF
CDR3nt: TGTGCCAGCAGCCAAGCCCGGGCCGGCGGACGGGGGGAAAAACTGTTTTTT

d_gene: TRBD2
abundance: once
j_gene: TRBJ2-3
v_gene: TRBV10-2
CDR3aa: CASSAGTSGRGDTQYF
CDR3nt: TGCGCCAGCAGTGCGGGAACTAGCGGGAGGGGAGATACGCAGTATTTT

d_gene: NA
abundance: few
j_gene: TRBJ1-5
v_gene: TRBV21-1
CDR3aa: CASSPLVPQHF
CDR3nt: TGTGCCAGCAGCCCACTCGTGCCCCAGCATTTT

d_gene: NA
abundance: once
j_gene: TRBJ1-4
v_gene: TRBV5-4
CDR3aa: CASSPGQFNEKLFF
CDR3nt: TGTGCCAGCAGCCCCGGACAGTTTAATGAAAAACTGTTTTTT

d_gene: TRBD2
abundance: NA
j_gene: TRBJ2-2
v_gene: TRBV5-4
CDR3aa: CASLAGGPGDTGELFF
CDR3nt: TGTGCCAGCTTAGCGGGGGGGCCTGGTGACACCGGGGAGCTGTTTTTT

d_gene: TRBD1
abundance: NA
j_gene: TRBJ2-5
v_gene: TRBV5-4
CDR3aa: CASSFDRGETQYF
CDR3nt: TGTGCCAGCAGTTTTGACAGGGGAGAGACCCAGTACTTC

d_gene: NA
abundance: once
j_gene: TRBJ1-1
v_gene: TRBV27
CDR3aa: CASSFGGEAFF
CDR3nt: TGTGCCAGCAGTTTTGGGGGGGAAGCTTTCTTT

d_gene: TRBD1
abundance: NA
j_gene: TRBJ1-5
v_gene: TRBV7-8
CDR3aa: CASSLDRGGQPQHF
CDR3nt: TGTGCCAGCAGCTTGGACAGGGGAGGTCAGCCCCAGCATTTT

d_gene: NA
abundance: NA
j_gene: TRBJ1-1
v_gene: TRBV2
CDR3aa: CASSDSGAEAFF
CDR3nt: TGTGCCAGCAGCGATAGCGGGGCTGAAGCTTTCTTT

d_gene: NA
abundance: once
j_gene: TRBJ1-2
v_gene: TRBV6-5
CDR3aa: CASSYLDRERSYTF
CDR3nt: TGTGCCAGCAGTTACCTGGACAGAGAAAGGAGCTACACCTTC

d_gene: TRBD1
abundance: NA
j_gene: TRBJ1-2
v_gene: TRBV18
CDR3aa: CASSPGQDGYTF
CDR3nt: TGTGCCAGCTCACCCGGACAGGATGGCTACACCTTC

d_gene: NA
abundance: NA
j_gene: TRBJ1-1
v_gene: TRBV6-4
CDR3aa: CASSDSSGGNTEAFF
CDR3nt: TGTGCCAGCAGTGACTCGAGCGGGGGGAACACTGAAGCTTTCTTT

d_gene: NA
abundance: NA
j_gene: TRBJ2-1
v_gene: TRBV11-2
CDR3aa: CASSLARINEQFF
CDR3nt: TGTGCCAGCAGCTTAGCGCGGATCAATGAGCAGTTCTTC

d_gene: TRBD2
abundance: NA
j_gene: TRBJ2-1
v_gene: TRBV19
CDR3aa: CASSIFGGRPANEQFF
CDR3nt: TGTGCCAGTAGTATATTCGGCGGGAGGCCCGCCAATGAGCAGTTCTTC

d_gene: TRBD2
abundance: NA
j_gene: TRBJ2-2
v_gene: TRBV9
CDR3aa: CASSVGLAGGLNTGELFF
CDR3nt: TGTGCCAGCAGCGTAGGGCTAGCGGGGGGGCTTAACACCGGGGAGCTGTTTTTT

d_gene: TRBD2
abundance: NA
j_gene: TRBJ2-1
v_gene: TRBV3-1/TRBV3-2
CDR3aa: CASSQDRASGGSREQFF
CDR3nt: TGTGCCAGCAGCCAAGATAGGGCTAGCGGGGGTTCACGTGAGCAGTTCTTC

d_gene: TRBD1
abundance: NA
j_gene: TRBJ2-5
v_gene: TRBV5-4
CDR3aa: CASSRDSTQETQYF
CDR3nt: TGTGCCAGCAGCAGGGACAGTACCCAAGAGACCCAGTACTTC

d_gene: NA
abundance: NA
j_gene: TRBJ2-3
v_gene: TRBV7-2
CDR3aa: CASSRGRRDTQYF
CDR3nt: TGTGCCAGCAGCAGGGGTCGGAGAGATACGCAGTATTTT

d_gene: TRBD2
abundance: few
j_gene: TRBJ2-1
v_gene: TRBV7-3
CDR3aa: CASSSQAGVSYNEQFF
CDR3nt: TGTGCCAGCAGCTCCCAGGCGGGGGTTTCCTACAATGAGCAGTTCTTC

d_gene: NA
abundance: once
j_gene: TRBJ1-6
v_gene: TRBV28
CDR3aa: CASSLPVGQHSPLHF
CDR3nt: TGTGCCAGCAGTTTACCCGTTGGACAGCATTCACCCCTCCACTTT

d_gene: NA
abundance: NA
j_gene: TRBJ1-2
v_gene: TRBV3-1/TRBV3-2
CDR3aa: CASSQGPSSNYGYTF
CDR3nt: TGTGCCAGCAGCCAAGGTCCGTCCAGTAACTATGGCTACACCTTC

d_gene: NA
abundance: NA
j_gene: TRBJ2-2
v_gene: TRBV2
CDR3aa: CASTFDYSGELFF
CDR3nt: TGTGCCAGCACCTTCGACTACTCCGGGGAGCTGTTTTTT

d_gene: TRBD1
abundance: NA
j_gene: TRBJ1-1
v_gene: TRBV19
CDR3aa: CASSPRQGNTEAFF
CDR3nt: TGTGCCAGTAGTCCCCGACAGGGGAACACTGAAGCTTTCTTT

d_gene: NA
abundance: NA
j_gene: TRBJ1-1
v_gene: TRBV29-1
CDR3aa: CSDGGRGGTEAFF
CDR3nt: TGCAGCGACGGAGGCAGGGGTGGAACTGAAGCTTTCTTT

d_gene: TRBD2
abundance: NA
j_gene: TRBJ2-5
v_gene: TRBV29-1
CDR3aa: CSVKTSGGRQETQYF
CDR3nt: TGCAGCGTCAAGACTAGCGGGGGGCGTCAAGAGACCCAGTACTTC

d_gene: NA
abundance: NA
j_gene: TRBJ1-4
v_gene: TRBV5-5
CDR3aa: CASSYRQTNEKLFF
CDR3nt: TGTGCCAGCAGCTATAGACAGACTAATGAAAAACTGTTTTTT

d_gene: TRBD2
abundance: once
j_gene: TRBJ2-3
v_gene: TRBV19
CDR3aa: CASSHGTSGGADTQYF
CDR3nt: TGTGCCAGTAGCCACGGGACTAGCGGGGGGGCAGATACGCAGTATTTT

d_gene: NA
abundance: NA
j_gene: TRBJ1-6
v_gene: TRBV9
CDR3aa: CASSVDIQGSSPLHF
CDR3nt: TGTGCCAGCAGCGTAGATATTCAGGGGTCTTCACCCCTCCACTTT

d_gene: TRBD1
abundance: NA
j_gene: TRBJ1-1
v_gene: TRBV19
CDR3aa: CASSSGTGNTEAFF
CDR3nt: TGTGCCAGTAGTTCGGGGACAGGGAACACTGAAGCTTTCTTT

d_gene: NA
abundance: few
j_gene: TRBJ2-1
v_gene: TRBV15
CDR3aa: CATSRDVRSYNEQFF
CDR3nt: TGTGCCACCAGCAGAGATGTCAGGTCCTACAATGAGCAGTTCTTC

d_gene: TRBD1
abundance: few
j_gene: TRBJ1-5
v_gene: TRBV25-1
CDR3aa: CASWAGGRNQPQHF
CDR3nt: TGTGCCAGTTGGGCAGGGGGACGCAATCAGCCCCAGCATTTT

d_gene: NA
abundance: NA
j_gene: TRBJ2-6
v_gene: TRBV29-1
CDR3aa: CSVFEVLNSGANVLTF
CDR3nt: TGCAGCGTCTTTGAGGTCCTAAACTCTGGGGCCAACGTCCTGACTTTC

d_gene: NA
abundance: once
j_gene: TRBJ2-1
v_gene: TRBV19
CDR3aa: CASSIDRAGTYNEQFF
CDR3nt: TGTGCCAGTAGTATAGATCGGGCGGGGACCTACAATGAGCAGTTCTTC

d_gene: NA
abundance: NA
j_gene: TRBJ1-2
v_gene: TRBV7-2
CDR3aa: CASSPSGAGGGYTF
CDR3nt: TGTGCCAGCAGCCCGAGTGGGGCGGGGGGTGGCTACACCTTC

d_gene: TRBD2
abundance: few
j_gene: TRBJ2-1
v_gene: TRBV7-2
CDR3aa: CASSLTGLAGNEQFF
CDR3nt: TGTGCCAGCAGCTTAACGGGACTAGCGGGGAATGAGCAGTTCTTC

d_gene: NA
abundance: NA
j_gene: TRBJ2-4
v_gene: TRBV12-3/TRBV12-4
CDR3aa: CASLTYDRNIQYF
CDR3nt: TGTGCCAGCCTGACCTATGACAGAAACATTCAGTACTTC

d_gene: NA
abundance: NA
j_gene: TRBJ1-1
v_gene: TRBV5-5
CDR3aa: CASSLLLQINTEAFF
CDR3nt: TGTGCCAGCAGCTTGTTATTACAAATCAACACTGAAGCTTTCTTT

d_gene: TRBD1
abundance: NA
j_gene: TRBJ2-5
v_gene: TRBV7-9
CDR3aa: CASSTRTGQEETQYF
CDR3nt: TGTGCCAGCAGCACCCGGACAGGGCAAGAAGAGACCCAGTACTTC

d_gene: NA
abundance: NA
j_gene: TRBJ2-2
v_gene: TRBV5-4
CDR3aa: CASRLGVTGELFF
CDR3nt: TGTGCCAGCAGGTTGGGAGTGACCGGGGAGCTGTTTTTT

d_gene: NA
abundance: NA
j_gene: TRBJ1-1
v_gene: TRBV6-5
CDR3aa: CASADPRGITEAFF
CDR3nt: TGTGCCAGCGCGGACCCAAGGGGGATCACTGAAGCTTTCTTT